The 32 T cell receptor beta chains below all came from one sample that was sequenced in a study of cytomegalovirus exposure and HLA in healthy donors. Repertoires were generated with immunoSEQ multiplex PCR, while TCRdb's copy carries only in-frame clones and drops some. Of around 260,000 clones listed, less than 95% are singletons. The sequencing input was PBMCs. These receptors were obtained from a woman in her thirties in good health and CMV-seronegative.

The chain combines TRBV27 with TRBJ1-5; D may be TRBD1 (6 bases). Per germline, CDR1 MNHEY and CDR2 SMNVEV (reference sequence). V was shortened by 2 bases and J by 4 bases, with 27 bases between the two germline ends. The CDR3 covers 20 residues. For the CDR3, the DNA is TGTGCCAGCAGTTTAGACGTGGGGGCTACTCGCCCGTTACTAAATCAGCCCCAGCATTTT. This translates into CASSLDVGATRPLLNQPQHF.

V usage is TRBV13 and J usage is TRBJ2-2; 11 bases match TRBD2. The CDR3 covers 14 residues. Germline V CDR1 and CDR2: PRHDT, FYEKMQ (reference sequence). Trimming removed 4 bases from V and 7 bases from J; junction bases left unmatched: 2. CDR3 nucleotides: TGTGCCAGCAGCTCGGGACTAGCGGACGGGGAGCTGTTTTTT. Protein sequence: CASSSGLADGELFF.

V gene TRBV7-8 combines with J gene TRBJ2-2; maybe TRBD1 (5 bases). V was shortened by 3 bases and J by 4 bases, with 12 bases between the two germline ends. Germline assignment: CDR1 SGHVS and CDR2 FQNEAQ. The CDR3 extends over 15 amino acids. The DNA for the CDR3 is TGTGCCAGCAGCTTTGGGGCCATGAGCACCGGGGAGCTGTTTTTT. Protein product: CASSFGAMSTGELFF.

The chain is built from TRBV4-3 and TRBJ2-3; weak D call: TRBD1 (5 bases). V was clipped by 1 base and J by 0 bases, with 8 bases between them. Germline V gene sequence: CDR1 LGHNA, CDR2 YSLEER. The CDR3 covers 15 residues. CDR3 amino acids: CASSQGGTSTDTQYF. DNA for the CDR3: TGCGCCAGCAGCCAAGGGGGCACTAGCACAGATACGCAGTATTTT.

This chain joins TRBV9 and TRBJ2-5; 14 nucleotides line up with TRBD2. Per germline, CDR1 SGDLS and CDR2 YYNGEE. The CDR3 covers 16 residues. The junction had 4 bases not matched to a gene; V was cut back by 3 bases and J by 3 bases. CDR3 in DNA: TGTGCCAGCAGCGAGATGGGACTAGCGGGAGAAGAGACCCAGTACTTC. It codes for CASSEMGLAGEETQYF.

The chain has TRBV7-8 and TRBJ2-7, with TRBD1 matching 7 bases. The CDR3 is made up of 13 amino acids. V trimming: 4 bases; J trimming: 3 bases; junction bases outside the gene matches: 3. CDR1 SGHVS and CDR2 FQNEAQ come from the germline V gene. The CDR3 DNA reads as TGTGCCAGCAGCTCCCGGGACAGCTACGAGCAGTACTTC. This translates into CASSSRDSYEQYF.

The V and J genes are TRBV20-1 and TRBJ2-3; D is perhaps TRBD1 or TRBD2 (7 bases each). Germline CDR1 is DFQATT and CDR2 is SNEGSKA (reference sequence). This CDR3 has 11 amino acids. V lost 8 bases and J 11 bases, leaving 17 bases between the germline ends. CDR3 DNA: TGCAGTCAGGGGGGCGGGAGCCGGCAGTATTTT. It translates to CSQGGGSRQYF.

V usage is TRBV28 and J usage is TRBJ1-2; no firm D call. This CDR3 spans 11 amino acids. Germline-derived CDR1 and CDR2 are MDHEN and SYDVKM. Trimming took 3 bases from V and 6 from J, leaving 5 bases between them. Written as DNA, the CDR3 is TGTGCCAGCAGTTTCGTAGATGGCTACACCTTC. It specifies CASSFVDGYTF.

The chain carries TRBV28 and TRBJ2-5; possible D gene TRBD1, 6 bases. The CDR3 covers 15 residues. V was trimmed by 3 bases and J by 2 bases, leaving 13 bases between them. From germline, CDR1 is MDHEN and CDR2 SYDVKM. CDR3 DNA sequence: TGTGCCAGCAGTTTCCCCGGGACACCGCAAGAGACCCAGTACTTC. This encodes CASSFPGTPQETQYF.

The rearrangement joins TRBV7-2 to TRBJ2-7; TRBD1 matches at 9 bases. The ends lost 5 bases at V and 7 bases at J; junction bases unmatched: 12. The CDR3 has 15 residues. Germline V gives CDR1 SGHTA, CDR2 FQGNSA. For the CDR3, the DNA is TGTGCCAGCAGCCCAGACCGGGACAGGGTTGGAGAGCAGTACTTC. Translating gives CASSPDRDRVGEQYF.

The sample holds many counts of this clone. The chain combines TRBV19 with TRBJ2-7; 7 bases fit TRBD1. V shed 1 base, J shed 4 bases, and the junction held 4 bases outside the gene matches. The length of the CDR3 is 14 residues. Germline V CDR1 and CDR2: LNHDA, SQIVND (reference sequence). Here the CDR3 DNA reads TGTGCCAGTAGTATAGGTGGACAGGATTACGAGCAGTACTTC. It yields the protein CASSIGGQDYEQYF.

The gene calls are TRBV4-3 and TRBJ2-3, with 9 positions matching TRBD2. Germline-derived CDR1 and CDR2 are LGHNA and YSLEER. Unmatched junction bases numbered 7, after V lost 2 bases and J lost 1 base. The CDR3 has 17 residues. The CDR3 region is CASSQQLRLAGTDTQYF. CDR3 in DNA: TGCGCCAGCAGCCAACAGCTTAGACTAGCGGGCACAGATACGCAGTATTTT.

This clone has a single count. The chain is built from TRBV5-1 and TRBJ1-1, with 8 bases fitting TRBD1. CDR3 size: 17 residues. V lost 1 base, J lost 6 bases, and 14 bases stayed unmatched. Germline CDR1 SGHRS, CDR2 YFSETQ. CDR3 in amino acids: CASSLFPIQGANAEAFF. CDR3 in DNA: TGCGCCAGCAGCTTGTTCCCCATCCAGGGGGCTAATGCTGAAGCTTTCTTT.

This rearrangement joins TRBV27 to TRBJ2-5; D call uncertain. The V gene lost 8 bases and the J gene lost 8 bases, with 9 bases spanning the gap. Germline V lookup: CDR1 MNHEY, CDR2 SMNVEV (reference sequence). The CDR3 is 10 amino acids. This CDR3 is CASPADTQYF. The CDR3 nucleotides read TGTGCCAGCCCGGCCGATACCCAGTACTTC.

The V call is TRBV29-1, the J call TRBJ1-2; 7 bases line up with TRBD1. The trim removed 5 bases at V and 8 bases at J, leaving 11 bases unmatched. Germline CDR1 SQVTM, CDR2 ANQGSEA. CDR3 length: 13 amino acids. The DNA of the CDR3 is TGCAGCGTTTATCAACAGGGGATGCGAGGCTACACCTTC. Its protein is CSVYQQGMRGYTF. Using reference TRBV29-1 and TRBJ1-2 for the parts outside the CDR3, the full variable domain is SAVISQKPSRDICQRGTSLTIQCQVDSQVTMMFWYRQQPGQSLTLIATANQGSEATYESGFVIDKFPISRPNLTFSTLTVSNMSPEDSSIYLCSVYQQGMRGYTFGSGTRLTVV.

This chain joins TRBV28 and TRBJ2-7, with TRBD1 matching over 7 bases. Germline loops: CDR1 MDHEN, CDR2 SYDVKM. V gave up 4 bases and J gave up 3 bases; unmatched junction bases: 24. This CDR3 region has 20 residues. The DNA for the CDR3 is TGTGCCAGCAGTTCGGAAACAGGGGCTGGGCCCACCTCTAATTACTACGAGCAGTACTTC. This sequence encodes CASSSETGAGPTSNYYEQYF.

The CDR3 protein is CASSLGGSDEQFF. As DNA, the CDR3 is TGTGCCAGCAGTTTGGGGGGGAGCGATGAGCAGTTCTTC. The chain recombines TRBV28 with TRBJ2-1, with 7 bases that match TRBD2. V dropped 3 bases and J dropped 8; count of bases not matched to a gene: 4. Germline V gene data show CDR1 as MDHEN and CDR2 as SYDVKM. This CDR3 is 13 amino acids long.

The V call is TRBV9, the J call TRBJ2-2; D is perhaps TRBD1 (6 bases). The CDR3 has 16 amino acids. The germline V and J ends were trimmed by 4 bases and 0 bases, with 13 bases remaining between them. CDR1 is SGDLS, CDR2 YYNGEE, per germline. This CDR3 reads CASSPTGTPNTGELFF. In nucleotides, the CDR3 is TGTGCCAGCAGCCCGACCGGGACACCGAACACCGGGGAGCTGTTTTTT.

V is TRBV9 and J is TRBJ2-3; 7 bases fit TRBD2. The junction had 7 bases not matched to a gene; V was cut back by 1 base and J by 2 bases. CDR3 size: 16 residues. Germline lookup yields CDR1 SGDLS and CDR2 YYNGEE. CDR3 loop: CASSVHPGGFTDTQYF. The CDR3 bases are TGTGCCAGCAGCGTACACCCGGGAGGCTTCACAGATACGCAGTATTTT. Variable domain in full (rest from reference TRBV9 and TRBJ2-3): DSGVTQTPKHLITATGQRVTLRCSPRSGDLSVYWYQQSLDQGLQFLIQYYNGEERAKGNILERFSAQQFPDLHSELNLSSLELGDSALYFCASSVHPGGFTDTQYFGPGTRLTVL.

The chain carries TRBV5-1 and TRBJ2-7, with D uncertain. Trimming left V 2 bases short and J 9 bases short, with 18 bases between. Germline V gene sequence: CDR1 SGHRS, CDR2 YFSETQ. The CDR3 has 14 residues. The CDR3 loop reads CASSFSTRDPRQYF. CDR3 DNA sequence: TGCGCCAGCAGCTTTAGTACAAGAGATCCCCGGCAGTACTTC.

The V and J genes are TRBV4-3 and TRBJ1-5; 8 nucleotides align to TRBD1. With 1 base clipped from V and 6 bases from J, the junction kept 14 bases outside the gene matches. The CDR3 has 18 residues. In germline, CDR1 is LGHNA, CDR2 YSLEER. The CDR3 DNA sequence: TGCGCCAGCAGCCAAGGTCCAGGGGGCAACGATAGGAGTCAGCCCCAGCATTTT. Protein: CASSQGPGGNDRSQPQHF.

The chain uses TRBV6-5 and TRBJ1-1, with TRBD1 identical over 8 bases. This CDR3 has 14 amino acids. With V trimmed by 6 bases and J by 1 base, 4 bases remained unmatched. Germline CDR1 is MNHEY and CDR2 is SVGAGI. The CDR3 sequence is CASRRTGRNTEAFF. The CDR3 DNA reads TGTGCCAGCAGAAGGACAGGGAGGAACACTGAAGCTTTCTTT.

The CDR3 protein is CASSSQGEGGYEQYF. The CDR3 bases are TGTGCCAGCAGCTCCCAGGGGGAAGGAGGCTACGAGCAGTACTTC. The chain employs TRBV7-8 and TRBJ2-7, with 7 bases that match TRBD1. Per germline, CDR1 SGHVS and CDR2 FQNEAQ. The CDR3 runs 15 residues. The ends lost 4 bases at V and 3 bases at J; junction bases unmatched: 9. Based on the CDR3 plus reference TRBV7-8 and TRBJ2-7, the full variable domain is GAGVSQSPRYKVAKRGQDVALRCDPISGHVSLFWYQQALGQGPEFLTYFQNEAQLDKSGLPSDRFFAERPEGSVSTLKIQRTQQEDSAVYLCASSSQGEGGYEQYFGPGTRLTVT.

This clone was recorded once. The chain has TRBV5-1 and TRBJ2-7, with 9 bases lining up with TRBD1. The CDR3 runs to 14 residues. Germline V gene lookup returns CDR1 SGHRS and CDR2 YFSETQ. V lost 9 bases, J lost 4 bases, and 11 bases stayed unmatched. Here the CDR3 reads CATTTGTGWYEQYF. Here the CDR3 DNA reads TGCGCCACCACAACCGGGACAGGGTGGTACGAGCAGTACTTC. Full variable domain (rest looked up from reference TRBV5-1 and TRBJ2-7): KAGVTQTPRYLIKTRGQQVTLSCSPISGHRSVSWYQQTPGQGLQFLFEYFSETQRNKGNFPGRFSGRQFSNSRSEMNVSTLELGDSALYLCATTTGTGWYEQYFGPGTRLTVT.

The chain carries TRBV7-3 and TRBJ2-7; TRBD1 might be the D (6 bases). The CDR3 has 14 amino acids. CDR1 and CDR2 from the germline V gene are SGHTA and FQGTGA. V was clipped by 5 bases and J by 3 bases, with 14 bases between them. The CDR3 sequence is CASSQSDSHYEQYF. DNA of the CDR3: TGTGCCAGCAGCCAATCGGACAGCCACTACGAGCAGTACTTC.

The CDR3 DNA reads as TGTGCCAGCAGTTTATTCCCGGGATTGAATGAGCAGTTCTTC. Translating it yields CASSLFPGLNEQFF. The V and J genes are TRBV27 and TRBJ2-1, with D maybe TRBD2 (5 bases). The CDR3 has 14 residues. Germline CDR1 reads MNHEY; CDR2 reads SMNVEV (reference sequence). V shed 1 base and J shed 7 bases, with 11 bases lying between them.

The chain links TRBV28 to TRBJ2-4; possibly TRBD1 or TRBD2 for D (5 bases each). V lost 6 bases and J lost 8, with 11 bases in between. Germline loops: CDR1 MDHEN, CDR2 SYDVKM. This CDR3 spans 12 amino acids. Here the CDR3 reads CASRERGDIQYF. CDR3 DNA: TGTGCCAGCAGAGAGAGGGGAGACATTCAGTACTTC.

CDR3: CASSLQTGAESTDTQYF. The CDR3 DNA follows: TGTGCCAGCAGTTTACAGACCGGGGCGGAGAGCACAGATACGCAGTATTTT. The rearrangement uses TRBV28 and TRBJ2-3; D assignment may be TRBD1 or TRBD2 (5 bases each). The germline V gene encodes CDR1 MDHEN and CDR2 SYDVKM. V was shortened by 2 bases and J by 0 bases, with 15 bases between the two germline ends. The CDR3 extends over 17 amino acids.

This chain connects TRBV7-3 to TRBJ2-1; D unclear. Germline V gives CDR1 SGHTA, CDR2 FQGTGA. This CDR3 comprises 15 residues. V shed 3 bases and J shed 3 bases, with 12 bases lying between them. CDR3 nucleotides: TGTGCCAGCAGCTTGCGTCCGGATCACTACAATGAGCAGTTCTTC. Residues: CASSLRPDHYNEQFF.

The gene calls are TRBV6-6 and TRBJ2-3; D remains unclear. V lost 7 bases and J lost 4, with 9 bases in between. In germline, CDR1 is MNHNY, CDR2 SVGAGI (reference sequence). This CDR3 spans 12 amino acids. The CDR3 here is CASMSLSDTQYF. The CDR3 DNA reads TGTGCCAGCATGTCCCTTTCAGATACGCAGTATTTT.

V is TRBV7-9 and J is TRBJ2-7; D not certain. V lost 8 bases and J lost 1, with 9 bases in between. This CDR3 comprises 12 residues. Germline loops: CDR1 SEHNR, CDR2 FQNEAQ (reference sequence). The CDR3 coding sequence is TGTGCCAGCGGATCGGAATCCTACGAGCAGTACTTC. Translating gives CASGSESYEQYF.

The genes are TRBV14 and TRBJ2-6; possibly TRBD1 for D (6 bases). The germline V gene encodes CDR1 SGHDN and CDR2 FVKESK. This CDR3 region has 17 residues. The ends were cut back, 4 bases at V and 4 bases at J, with 17 bases in the middle. CDR3 DNA: TGTGCCAGCAGCCTCCGGGACATGTCGTGGGGGGCCAACGTCCTGACTTTC. Amino acid sequence: CASSLRDMSWGANVLTF.